Sequencing of this T cell receptor beta chain was carried out in a study of T cell changes during pregnancy in multiple sclerosis. This CDR3 has 12 amino acids. Trimming took off 1 base at V and 8 bases at J, with 7 bases between the two ends. Germline CDR1 reads SGDLS; CDR2 reads YYNGEE. Repertoires were generated with immunoSEQ multiplex PCR, while TCRdb's copy carries only in-frame clones and drops some. The sample includes 60,000 to 75,000 clones, 91% of them seen just once. This receptor was obtained from a female donor with multiple sclerosis, enrolled in a pregnancy study. This chain links TRBV9 with TRBJ1-5, with D hard to call. The sample in question was peripheral blood, obtained before pregnancy. CDR3 DNA: TGTGCCAGCAGCGTACGGTTTAAGCCCCAGCATTTT. Translated, it gives CASSVRFKPQHF.